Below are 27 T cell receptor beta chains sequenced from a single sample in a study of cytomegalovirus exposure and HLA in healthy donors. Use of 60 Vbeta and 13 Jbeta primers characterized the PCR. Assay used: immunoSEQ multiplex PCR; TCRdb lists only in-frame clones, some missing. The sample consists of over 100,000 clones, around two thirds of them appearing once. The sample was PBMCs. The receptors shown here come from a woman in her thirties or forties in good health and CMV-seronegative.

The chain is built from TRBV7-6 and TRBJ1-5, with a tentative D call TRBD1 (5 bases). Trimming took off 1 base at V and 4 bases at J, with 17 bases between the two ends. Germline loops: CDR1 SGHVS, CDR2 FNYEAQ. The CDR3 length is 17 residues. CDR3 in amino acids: CASSLEAGGGVNQPQHF. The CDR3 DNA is TGTGCCAGCAGCTTAGAGGCCGGGGGAGGGGTTAATCAGCCCCAGCATTTT.

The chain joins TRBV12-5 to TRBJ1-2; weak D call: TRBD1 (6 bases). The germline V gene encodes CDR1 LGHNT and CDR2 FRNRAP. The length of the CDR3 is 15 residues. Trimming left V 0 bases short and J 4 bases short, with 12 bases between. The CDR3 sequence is CASGLVPNRVYGYTF. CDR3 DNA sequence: TGTGCTAGTGGTTTGGTACCCAACAGGGTCTATGGCTACACCTTC.

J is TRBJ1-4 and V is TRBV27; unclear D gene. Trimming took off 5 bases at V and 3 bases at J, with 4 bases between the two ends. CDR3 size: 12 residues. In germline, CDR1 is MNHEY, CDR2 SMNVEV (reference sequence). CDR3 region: CASSRANEKLFF. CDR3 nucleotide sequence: TGTGCCAGCAGTCGGGCTAATGAAAAACTGTTTTTT.

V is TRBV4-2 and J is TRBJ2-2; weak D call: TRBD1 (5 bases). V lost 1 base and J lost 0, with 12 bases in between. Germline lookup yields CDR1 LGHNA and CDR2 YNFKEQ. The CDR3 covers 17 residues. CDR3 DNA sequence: TGTGCCAGCAGCCAAGCGGTCAAGACAGCGAACACCGGGGAGCTGTTTTTT. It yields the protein CASSQAVKTANTGELFF.

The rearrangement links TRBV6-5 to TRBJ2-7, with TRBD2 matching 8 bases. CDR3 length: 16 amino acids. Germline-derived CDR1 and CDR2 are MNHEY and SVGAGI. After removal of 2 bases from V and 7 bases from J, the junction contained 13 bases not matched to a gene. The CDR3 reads CASSYPGFGGDWEQYF. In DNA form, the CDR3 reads TGTGCCAGCAGTTACCCTGGATTCGGGGGGGATTGGGAGCAGTACTTC.

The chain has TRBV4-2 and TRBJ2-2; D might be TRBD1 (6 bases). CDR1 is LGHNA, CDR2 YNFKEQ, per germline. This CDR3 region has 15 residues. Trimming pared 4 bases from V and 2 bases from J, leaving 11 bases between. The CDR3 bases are TGTGCCAGCAGCCTCCTGGGACAAAACACCGGGGAGCTGTTTTTT. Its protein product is CASSLLGQNTGELFF.

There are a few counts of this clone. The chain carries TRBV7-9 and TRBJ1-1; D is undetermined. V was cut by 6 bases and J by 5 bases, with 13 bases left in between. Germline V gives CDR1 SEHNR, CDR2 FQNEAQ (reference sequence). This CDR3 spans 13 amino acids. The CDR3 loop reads CASSQTAGTEAFF. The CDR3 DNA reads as TGTGCCAGCAGTCAAACGGCGGGGACTGAAGCTTTCTTT.

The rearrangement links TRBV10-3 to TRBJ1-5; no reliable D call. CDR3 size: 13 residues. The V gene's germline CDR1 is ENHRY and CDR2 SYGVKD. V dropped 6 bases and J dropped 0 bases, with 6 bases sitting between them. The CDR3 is CAISGDSNQPQHF. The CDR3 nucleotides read TGTGCCATCAGCGGGGATAGCAATCAGCCCCAGCATTTT.

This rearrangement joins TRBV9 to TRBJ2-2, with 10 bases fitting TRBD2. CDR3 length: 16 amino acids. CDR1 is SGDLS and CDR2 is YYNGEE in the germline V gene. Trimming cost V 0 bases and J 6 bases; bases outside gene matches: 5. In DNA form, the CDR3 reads TGTGCCAGCAGCGTAGCAAGCGGGGGGGCTCCCGGGGAGCTGTTTTTT. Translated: CASSVASGGAPGELFF.

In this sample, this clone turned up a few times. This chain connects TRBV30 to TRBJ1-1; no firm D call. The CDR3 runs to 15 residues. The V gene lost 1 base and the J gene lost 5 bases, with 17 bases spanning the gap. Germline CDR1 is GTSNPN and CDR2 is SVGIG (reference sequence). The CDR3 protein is CAWSAKTGPGTEAFF. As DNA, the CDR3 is TGTGCCTGGAGTGCTAAGACGGGCCCGGGGACTGAAGCTTTCTTT.

Written as DNA, the CDR3 is TGTGCCAGCAGCCAAGCGGGGGTGCTCCATGGCTACACCTTC. Translating it yields CASSQAGVLHGYTF. The gene calls are TRBV14 and TRBJ1-2; possibly TRBD1 for D (5 bases). The V and J ends lost 1 base and 6 bases respectively, with 12 bases between them. Looked up from germline, CDR1 is SGHDN and CDR2 is FVKESK. The CDR3 runs to 14 residues.

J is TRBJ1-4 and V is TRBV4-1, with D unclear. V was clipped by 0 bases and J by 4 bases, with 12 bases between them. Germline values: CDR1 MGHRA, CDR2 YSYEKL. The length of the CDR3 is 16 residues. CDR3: CASSQDQHRFNEKLFF. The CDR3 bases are TGCGCCAGCAGCCAAGATCAACACAGATTTAATGAAAAACTGTTTTTT.

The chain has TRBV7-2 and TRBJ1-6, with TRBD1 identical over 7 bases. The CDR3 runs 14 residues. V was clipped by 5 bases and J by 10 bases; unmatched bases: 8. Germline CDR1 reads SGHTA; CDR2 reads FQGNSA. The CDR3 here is CASSLEGARSPLHF. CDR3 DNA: TGTGCCAGCAGCCTAGAGGGGGCTAGGTCACCCCTCCACTTT.

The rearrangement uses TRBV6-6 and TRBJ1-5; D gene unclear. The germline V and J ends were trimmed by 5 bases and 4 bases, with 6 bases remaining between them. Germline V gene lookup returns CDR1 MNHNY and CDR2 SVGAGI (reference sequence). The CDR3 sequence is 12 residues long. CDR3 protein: CASSRTNQPQHF. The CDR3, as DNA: TGTGCCAGCAGTCGAACTAATCAGCCCCAGCATTTT.

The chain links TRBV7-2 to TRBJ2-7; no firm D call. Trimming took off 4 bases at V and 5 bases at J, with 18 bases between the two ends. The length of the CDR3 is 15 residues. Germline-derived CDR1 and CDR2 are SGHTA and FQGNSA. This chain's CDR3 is CASSSIERGDDEQYF. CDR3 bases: TGTGCCAGCAGCTCGATCGAAAGAGGTGACGACGAGCAGTACTTC.

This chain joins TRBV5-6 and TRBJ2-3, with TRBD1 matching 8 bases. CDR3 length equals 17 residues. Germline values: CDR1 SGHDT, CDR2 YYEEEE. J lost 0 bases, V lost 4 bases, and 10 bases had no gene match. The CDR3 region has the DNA TGTGCCAGCAGCCTTGGAGGGACAGGCTATAGCACAGATACGCAGTATTTT. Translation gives CASSLGGTGYSTDTQYF.

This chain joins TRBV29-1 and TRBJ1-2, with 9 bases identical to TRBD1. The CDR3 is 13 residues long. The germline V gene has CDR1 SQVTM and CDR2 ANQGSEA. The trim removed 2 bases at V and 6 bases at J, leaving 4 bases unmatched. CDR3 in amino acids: CSVEPWTGDGYTF. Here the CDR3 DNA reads TGCAGCGTTGAACCCTGGACAGGGGATGGCTACACCTTC.

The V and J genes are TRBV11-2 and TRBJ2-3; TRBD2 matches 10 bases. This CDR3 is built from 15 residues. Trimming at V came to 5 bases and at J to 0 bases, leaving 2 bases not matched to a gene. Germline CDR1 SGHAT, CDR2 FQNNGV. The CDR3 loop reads CASSRAGGSTDTQYF. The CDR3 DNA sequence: TGTGCCAGCAGCCGAGCGGGGGGGAGCACAGATACGCAGTATTTT.

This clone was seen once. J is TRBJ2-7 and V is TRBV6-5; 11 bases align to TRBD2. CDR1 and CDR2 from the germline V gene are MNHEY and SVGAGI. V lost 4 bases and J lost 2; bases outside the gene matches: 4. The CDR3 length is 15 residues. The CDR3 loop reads CASSWSSGGTYEQYF. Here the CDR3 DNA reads TGTGCCAGCAGTTGGTCTAGCGGGGGGACCTACGAGCAGTACTTC.

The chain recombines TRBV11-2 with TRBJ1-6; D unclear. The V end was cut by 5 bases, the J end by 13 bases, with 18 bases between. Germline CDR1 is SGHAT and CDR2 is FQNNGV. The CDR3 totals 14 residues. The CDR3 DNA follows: TGTGCCAGCAGCCAAGATCCGACGGACTTGCCCCTCCACTTT. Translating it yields CASSQDPTDLPLHF.

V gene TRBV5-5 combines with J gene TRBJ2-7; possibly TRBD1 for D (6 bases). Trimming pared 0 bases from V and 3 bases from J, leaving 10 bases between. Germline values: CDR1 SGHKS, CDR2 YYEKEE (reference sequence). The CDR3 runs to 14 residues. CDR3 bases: TGTGCCAGCAGCTTGGTAGGACAGTACTACGAGCAGTACTTC. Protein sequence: CASSLVGQYYEQYF. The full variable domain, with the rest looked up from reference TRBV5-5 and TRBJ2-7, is DAGVTQSPTHLIKTRGQQVTLRCSPISGHKSVSWYQQVLGQGPQFIFQYYEKEERGRGNFPDRFSARQFPNYSSELNVNALLLGDSALYLCASSLVGQYYEQYFGPGTRLTVT.

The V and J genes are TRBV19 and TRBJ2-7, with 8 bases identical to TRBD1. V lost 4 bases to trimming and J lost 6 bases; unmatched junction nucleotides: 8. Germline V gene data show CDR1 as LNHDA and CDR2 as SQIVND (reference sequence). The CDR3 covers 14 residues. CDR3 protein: CASSTFGQGGEQYF. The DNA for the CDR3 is TGTGCCAGTAGTACCTTTGGACAGGGCGGCGAGCAGTACTTC.

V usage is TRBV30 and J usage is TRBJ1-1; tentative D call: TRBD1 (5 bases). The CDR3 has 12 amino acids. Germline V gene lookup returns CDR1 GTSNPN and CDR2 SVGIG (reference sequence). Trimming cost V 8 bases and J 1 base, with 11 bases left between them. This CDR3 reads CARDYSNTEAFF. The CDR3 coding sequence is TGTGCCAGGGACTACTCGAACACTGAAGCTTTCTTT.

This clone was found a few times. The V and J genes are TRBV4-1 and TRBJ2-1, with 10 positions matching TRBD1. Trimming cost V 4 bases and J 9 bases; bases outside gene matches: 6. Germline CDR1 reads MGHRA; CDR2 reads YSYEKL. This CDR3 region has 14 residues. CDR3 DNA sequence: TGCGCCAGCAGCCCCGGGACAGGGGTGGGTGAGCAGTTCTTC. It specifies CASSPGTGVGEQFF.

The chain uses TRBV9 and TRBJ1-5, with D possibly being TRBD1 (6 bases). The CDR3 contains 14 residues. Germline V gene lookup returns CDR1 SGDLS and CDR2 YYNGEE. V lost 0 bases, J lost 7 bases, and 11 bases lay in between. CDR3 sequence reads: CASSVDPQGQPQHF. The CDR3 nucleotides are TGTGCCAGCAGCGTAGACCCCCAGGGGCAGCCCCAGCATTTT.

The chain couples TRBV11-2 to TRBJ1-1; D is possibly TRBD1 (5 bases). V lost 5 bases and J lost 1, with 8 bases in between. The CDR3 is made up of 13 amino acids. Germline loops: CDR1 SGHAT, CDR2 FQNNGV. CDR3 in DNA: TGTGCCAGCAGCAATACAGGGAACACTGAAGCTTTCTTT. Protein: CASSNTGNTEAFF.

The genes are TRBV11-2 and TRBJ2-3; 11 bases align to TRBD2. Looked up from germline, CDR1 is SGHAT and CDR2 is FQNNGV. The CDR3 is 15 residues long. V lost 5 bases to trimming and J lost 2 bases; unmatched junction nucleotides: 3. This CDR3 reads CASSRLAGSTDTQYF. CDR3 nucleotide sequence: TGTGCCAGCAGCCGACTAGCGGGGTCCACAGATACGCAGTATTTT.